This TCR beta chain derives from a study of control samples from healthy donors and cancer patients. The CDR3 consists of 13 residues. V was pared by 4 bases and J by 0 bases, with 9 bases between. CDR1 is SQVTM and CDR2 is ANQGSEA in the germline V gene. Clones were read by immunoSEQ multiplex PCR, and TCRdb kept only the in-frame ones, dropping some. The sample yields 65,000 to 90,000 clones, less than 95% seen once. The sequence came from a woman between 25 and 40 years old in good health. The chain is built from TRBV29-1 and TRBJ1-1, with D possibly being TRBD1 (5 bases). Sequencing input: blood. The CDR3 DNA sequence: TGCAGCGTTGCAGACAGATTGAACACTGAAGCTTTCTTT. This gives the protein CSVADRLNTEAFF.